The clone carrying this T cell receptor (beta chain) was counted at least ten times. The antigen remains unidentified. CDR1 and CDR2 (germline): MDHEN, SYDVKM. Trimming removed 1 base at V and 4 bases at J, with 3 bases between. The CDR3 is made up of 12 amino acids. This record belongs to a study of T-cell reconstitution after alpha-beta-depleted transplantation in children. Findings and limits, study-wide: At the one-year point after transplant, T-cell counts and TCRbeta diversity were found to come mostly from T cells that had been newly produced. The high TCRbeta diversity at day 60 in some patients came from surviving recipient T cells and thymic progenitors. There were reportedly several hundred expanded graft clones from which alpha-beta T cells came about two months after transplant.

This sample's TCRbeta library carried unique molecular identifier barcodes. One entry per CDR3 protein, called by TCRdb with MiXCR from the PCR reads. The sample yields about 1,000,000 distinct CDR3 sequences, about 29% seen once. This clonotype was sampled from a boy less than two years old who had a stem cell transplant for SCID, so the T cells may come from the graft donor. The chain carries TRBV28 and TRBJ2-3, with D hard to call. The source material was PBMCs, mostly from graft donor cells, sampled 360 days after TCRalphabeta/CD19-depleted stem cell transplant. The CDR3 loop reads CASSLFPDTQYF. The DNA of the CDR3 is TGTGCCAGCAGTTTATTCCCAGATACGCAGTATTTT.